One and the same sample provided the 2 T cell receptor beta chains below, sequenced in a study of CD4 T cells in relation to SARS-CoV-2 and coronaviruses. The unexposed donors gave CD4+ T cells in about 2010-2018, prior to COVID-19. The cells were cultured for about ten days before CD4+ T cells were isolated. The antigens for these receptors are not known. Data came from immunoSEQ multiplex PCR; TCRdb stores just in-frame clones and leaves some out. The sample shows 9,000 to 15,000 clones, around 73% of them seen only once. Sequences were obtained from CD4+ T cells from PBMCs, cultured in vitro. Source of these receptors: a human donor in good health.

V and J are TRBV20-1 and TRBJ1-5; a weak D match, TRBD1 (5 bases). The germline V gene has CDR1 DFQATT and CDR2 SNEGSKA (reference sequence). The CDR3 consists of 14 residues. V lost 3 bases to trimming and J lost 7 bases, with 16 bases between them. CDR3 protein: CSASDRRGWQPQHF. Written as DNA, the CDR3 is TGCAGTGCTAGTGACAGAAGGGGTTGGCAGCCCCAGCATTTT.

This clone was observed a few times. The CDR3 DNA sequence: TGTGCCAGCAGTGCACCGGGACTAGCGGCCTACGAGCAGTACTTC. Amino acids: CASSAPGLAAYEQYF. The V and J genes are TRBV2 and TRBJ2-7; 11 nucleotides match TRBD2. The CDR3 has 15 amino acids. From germline, CDR1 is SNHLY and CDR2 FYNNEI. Losses at the gene ends were 4 bases for V and 2 bases for J; bases not matched to a gene: 4.